Presented here are 13 T cell receptor beta chains from one specimen sequenced in a study of blood T cells in healthy people across ages. Then a second PCR, running roughly 7 to 11 cycles, was carried out with a sample-barcoded 5' primer and a J-beta primer mix. TCRdb itself ran the 5' RACE reads through MiXCR, one entry per CDR3 protein. The profile shows about 1 million distinct CDR3 sequences, roughly 24% of them singletons. Another study also made use of these data, one on T cells of mothers and their children.

The sequencing sample was made of blood. The source is a girl aged 2 to 10 in good health.

This clonotype was observed a handful of times. The chain is built from TRBV2 and TRBJ1-1, with 7 bases fitting TRBD1. Germline values: CDR1 SNHLY, CDR2 FYNNEI. The CDR3 loop spans 13 amino acids. Trimming cost V 7 bases and J 4 bases; bases outside gene matches: 6. This CDR3 is CASKTEGATEAFF. The CDR3 DNA sequence: TGTGCCAGCAAAACGGAGGGGGCCACTGAAGCTTTCTTT.

The chain combines TRBV18 with TRBJ1-4; possible D gene TRBD1, 5 bases. CDR3 size: 15 residues. Trimming removed 2 bases at V and 8 bases at J, with 15 bases between. Germline-derived CDR1 and CDR2 are KGHSH and LQKENI. CDR3 region: CASSPSDQGVEKLFF. CDR3 in DNA: TGTGCCAGCTCACCATCCGACCAGGGAGTCGAAAAACTGTTTTTT.

This clonotype was seen more than once but under ten times. V gene TRBV12-5 combines with J gene TRBJ1-3, with D tentatively TRBD1 (5 bases). This CDR3 has 17 residues. Germline assignment: CDR1 LGHNT and CDR2 FRNRAP. Trimming left V 2 bases short and J 4 bases short, with 18 bases between. The CDR3 bases are TGTGCTAGTGGTTTGTACCCCTGGGGGATAAAAGGAAACACCATATATTTT. As protein: CASGLYPWGIKGNTIYF.

A few counts support this clonotype. The chain joins TRBV5-1 to TRBJ2-2; TRBD1 matches at 8 bases. The CDR3 totals 17 residues. J lost 6 bases, V lost 4 bases, and 14 bases had no gene match. Germline V lookup: CDR1 SGHRS, CDR2 YFSETQ. Written as DNA, the CDR3 is TGCGCCAGCAGCCCGTCAGGGGGCGGTGGTCGGTCCGGGGAGCTGTTTTTT. It codes for CASSPSGGGGRSGELFF.

The rearrangement uses TRBV6-5 and TRBJ2-3, with D unclear. The V end lost 1 base, the J end lost 0 bases, and 8 bases lay between the germline ends. Looked up from germline, CDR1 is MNHEY and CDR2 is SVGAGI. The CDR3 spans 15 residues. In DNA, the CDR3 is TGTGCCAGCAGTTACTTCGTCTCTAGCACAGATACGCAGTATTTT. Translating gives CASSYFVSSTDTQYF.

The chain combines TRBV7-3 with TRBJ2-3; perhaps TRBD2 as D (6 bases). V lost 5 bases and J 0 bases, leaving 12 bases between the germline ends. Per the germline V gene, CDR1 is SGHTA and CDR2 is FQGTGA. The CDR3 length is 15 residues. The CDR3 spells CASSPGVGSTDTQYF. Written as DNA, the CDR3 is TGTGCCAGCAGCCCGGGGGTGGGGAGCACAGATACGCAGTATTTT. Supplemented by reference TRBV7-3 and TRBJ2-3, the full variable domain reads GAGVSQTPSNKVTEKGKYVELRCDPISGHTALYWYRQSLGQGPEFLIYFQGTGAADDSGLPNDRFFAVRPEGSVSTLKIQRTERGDSAVYLCASSPGVGSTDTQYFGPGTRLTVL.

V gene TRBV12-3 or TRBV12-4 combines with J gene TRBJ2-1; unclear D gene. This CDR3 region has 15 residues. Trimming took 5 bases from V and 7 from J, leaving 18 bases between them. The DNA of the CDR3 is TGTGCCAGCAGTCGGGTAGGCCCCGCCGAGAATGAGCAGTTCTTC. Protein sequence: CASSRVGPAENEQFF.

This clonotype was seen more than once but under ten times. The chain carries TRBV5-5 and TRBJ2-1; TRBD1 might be the D (5 bases). Trimming cost V 7 bases and J 2 bases, with 13 bases left between them. Germline-derived CDR1 and CDR2 are SGHKS and YYEKEE (reference sequence). CDR3 size: 14 residues. The CDR3 reads CASWQLGPYNEQFF. CDR3 bases: TGTGCCAGCTGGCAACTGGGGCCCTACAATGAGCAGTTCTTC. The variable domain in full, completed from reference TRBV5-5 and TRBJ2-1, reads DAGVTQSPTHLIKTRGQQVTLRCSPISGHKSVSWYQQVLGQGPQFIFQYYEKEERGRGNFPDRFSARQFPNYSSELNVNALLLGDSALYLCASWQLGPYNEQFFGPGTRLTVL.

This clonotype came up a few times. The chain uses TRBV2 and TRBJ2-5; D gene uncertain. The J call may be wrong; the DNA end is better matched by TRBJ2-7. CDR1 is SNHLY, CDR2 FYNNEI, per germline. This CDR3 has 11 amino acids. As DNA, the CDR3 is TGTGCCAGCAGAATTGGCTACGAGCAGTACTTC. Protein product: CASRIGYEQYF.

For the CDR3, the DNA is TGTGCCAGCGCCTCTGACAGTGACGGTCAGCCCCAGCATTTT. Translation: CASASDSDGQPQHF. The chain is built from TRBV12-3 or TRBV12-4 and TRBJ1-5, with D possibly being TRBD1 (5 bases). Trimming removed 8 bases from V and 6 bases from J, with 17 bases in between. The CDR3 covers 14 residues.

This chain joins TRBV6-2 or TRBV6-3 and TRBJ1-4; D is uncertain. Trimming took 5 bases from V and 4 from J, leaving 5 bases between them. CDR1 MNHEY and CDR2 SVGEGT come from the germline V gene. The CDR3 runs to 12 residues. The CDR3 reads CASSVGNEKLFF. The CDR3 DNA follows: TGTGCCAGCAGTGTCGGTAATGAAAAACTGTTTTTT.

This chain uses TRBV6-5 with TRBJ2-1; TRBD2 agrees at 7 bases. V dropped 2 bases and J dropped 8; count of bases not matched to a gene: 9. This CDR3 has 15 amino acids. From germline, CDR1 is MNHEY and CDR2 SVGAGI. CDR3 bases: TGTGCCAGCAGTTACATTGCGGGGAGGGGCGATGAGCAGTTCTTC. Its protein product is CASSYIAGRGDEQFF.

The chain links TRBV12-3 or TRBV12-4 to TRBJ1-1; 9 bases map to TRBD1. The CDR3 extends over 14 amino acids. Trimming took 7 bases from V and 5 from J; bases not matched to a gene: 8. The CDR3 is CASNSGTGWTEAFF. DNA of the CDR3: TGTGCCAGCAATTCCGGGACAGGGTGGACTGAAGCTTTCTTT.